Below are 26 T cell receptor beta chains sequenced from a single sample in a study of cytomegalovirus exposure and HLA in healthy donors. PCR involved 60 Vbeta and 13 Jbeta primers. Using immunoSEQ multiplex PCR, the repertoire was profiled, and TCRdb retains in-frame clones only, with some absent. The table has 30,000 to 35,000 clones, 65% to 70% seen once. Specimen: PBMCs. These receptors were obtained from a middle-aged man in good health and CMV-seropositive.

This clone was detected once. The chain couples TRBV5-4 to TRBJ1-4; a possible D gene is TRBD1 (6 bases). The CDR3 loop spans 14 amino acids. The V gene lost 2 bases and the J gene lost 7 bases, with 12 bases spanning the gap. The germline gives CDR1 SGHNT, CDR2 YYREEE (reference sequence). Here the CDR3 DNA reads TGTGCCAGCAGCTTACGGGGGGCAAGTGAAAAACTGTTTTTT. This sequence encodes CASSLRGASEKLFF.

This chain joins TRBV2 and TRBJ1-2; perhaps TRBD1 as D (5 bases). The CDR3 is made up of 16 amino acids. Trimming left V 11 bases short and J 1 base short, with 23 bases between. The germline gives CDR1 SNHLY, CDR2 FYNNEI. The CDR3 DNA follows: TGTGCCCCAAAAAACGTGCGGCCAGGGATTAACTATGGCTACACCTTC. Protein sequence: CAPKNVRPGINYGYTF. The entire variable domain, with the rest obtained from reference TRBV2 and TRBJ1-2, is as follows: EPEVTQTPSHQVTQMGQEVILRCVPISNHLYFYWYRQILGQKVEFLVSFYNNEISEKSEIFDDQFSVERPDGSNFTLKIRSTKLEDSAMYFCAPKNVRPGINYGYTFGSGTRLTVV.

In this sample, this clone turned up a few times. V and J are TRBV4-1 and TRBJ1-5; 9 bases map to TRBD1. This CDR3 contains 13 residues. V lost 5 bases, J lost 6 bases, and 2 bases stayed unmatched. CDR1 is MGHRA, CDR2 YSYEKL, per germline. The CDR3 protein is CASSMGQGQPQHF. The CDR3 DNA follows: TGCGCCAGCAGCATGGGACAGGGTCAGCCCCAGCATTTT.

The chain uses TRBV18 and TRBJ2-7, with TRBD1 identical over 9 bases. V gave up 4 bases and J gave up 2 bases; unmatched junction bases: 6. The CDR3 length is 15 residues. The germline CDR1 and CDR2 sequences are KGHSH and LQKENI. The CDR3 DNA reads TGTGCCAGCTCACGACCGGGACAGGGACCCTACGAGCAGTACTTC. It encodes CASSRPGQGPYEQYF. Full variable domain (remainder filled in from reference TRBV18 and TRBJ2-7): NAGVMQNPRHLVRRRGQEARLRCSPMKGHSHVYWYRQLPEEGLKFMVYLQKENIIDESGMPKERFSAEFPKEGPSILRIQQVVRGDSAAYFCASSRPGQGPYEQYFGPGTRLTVT.

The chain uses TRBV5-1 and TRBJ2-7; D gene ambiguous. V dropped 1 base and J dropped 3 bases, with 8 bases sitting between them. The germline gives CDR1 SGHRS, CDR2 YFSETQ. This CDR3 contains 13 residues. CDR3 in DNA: TGCGCCAGCAGCTTGCCCGGGTACTACGAGCAGTACTTC. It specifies CASSLPGYYEQYF.

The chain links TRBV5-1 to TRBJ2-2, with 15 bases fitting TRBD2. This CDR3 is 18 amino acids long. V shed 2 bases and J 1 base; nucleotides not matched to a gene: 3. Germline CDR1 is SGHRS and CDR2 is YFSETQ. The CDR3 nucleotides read TGCGCCAGCAGCTTCATGGGACTAGCGGGGGGGAACACCGGGGAGCTGTTTTTT. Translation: CASSFMGLAGGNTGELFF.

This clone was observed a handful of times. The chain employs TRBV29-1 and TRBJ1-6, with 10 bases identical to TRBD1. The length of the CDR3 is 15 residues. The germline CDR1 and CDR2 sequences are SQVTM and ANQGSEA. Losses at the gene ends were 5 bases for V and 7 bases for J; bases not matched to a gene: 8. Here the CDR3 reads CSVTSGTGDNSPLHF. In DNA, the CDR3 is TGCAGCGTTACTTCCGGGACAGGGGACAATTCACCCCTCCACTTT.

The DNA of the CDR3 is TGCGCCAGCAGTGAGTCAAAAAGGGGGCCGAACACCGGGGAGCTGTTTTTT. It translates to CASSESKRGPNTGELFF. This rearrangement joins TRBV10-1 to TRBJ2-2; 7 nucleotides match TRBD1. Germline CDR1 is WNHNN and CDR2 is SYGVQD (reference sequence). CDR3 length: 17 amino acids. Unmatched junction bases numbered 4, after V lost 0 bases and J lost 0 bases.

CDR3 DNA sequence: TGCAGTGCTCTGTCCGGGGGTGAGCAGTTCTTC. Protein sequence: CSALSGGEQFF. The genes are TRBV20-1 and TRBJ2-1; D perhaps matches TRBD2 (6 bases). There are 11 residues in the CDR3. Looked up from germline, CDR1 is DFQATT and CDR2 is SNEGSKA (reference sequence). V gave up 5 bases and J gave up 9 bases, with 11 bases separating them.

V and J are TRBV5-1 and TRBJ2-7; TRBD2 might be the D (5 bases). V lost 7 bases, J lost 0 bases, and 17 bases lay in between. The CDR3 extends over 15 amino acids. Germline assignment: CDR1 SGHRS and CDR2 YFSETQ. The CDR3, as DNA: TGCGCCAGCGGTAAACCGGACTCCAGCTCCTACGAGCAGTACTTC. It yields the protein CASGKPDSSSYEQYF.

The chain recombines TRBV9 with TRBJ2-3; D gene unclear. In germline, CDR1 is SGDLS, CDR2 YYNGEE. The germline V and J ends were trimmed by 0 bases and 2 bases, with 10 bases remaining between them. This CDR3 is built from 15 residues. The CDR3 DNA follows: TGTGCCAGCAGCGTAGTTAGCCGGATCACAGATACGCAGTATTTT. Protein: CASSVVSRITDTQYF.

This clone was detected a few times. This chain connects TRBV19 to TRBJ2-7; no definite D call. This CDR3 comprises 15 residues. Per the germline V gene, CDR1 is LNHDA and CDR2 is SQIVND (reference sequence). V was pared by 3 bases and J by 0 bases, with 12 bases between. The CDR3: CASSIDAQASYEQYF. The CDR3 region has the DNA TGTGCCAGTAGTATCGACGCTCAGGCCTCCTACGAGCAGTACTTC.

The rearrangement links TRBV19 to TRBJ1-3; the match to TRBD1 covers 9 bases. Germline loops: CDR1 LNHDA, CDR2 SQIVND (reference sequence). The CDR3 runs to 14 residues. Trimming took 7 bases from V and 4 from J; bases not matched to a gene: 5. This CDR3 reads CASKKQGAGNTIYF. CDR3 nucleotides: TGTGCCAGTAAAAAACAGGGGGCCGGAAACACCATATATTTT.

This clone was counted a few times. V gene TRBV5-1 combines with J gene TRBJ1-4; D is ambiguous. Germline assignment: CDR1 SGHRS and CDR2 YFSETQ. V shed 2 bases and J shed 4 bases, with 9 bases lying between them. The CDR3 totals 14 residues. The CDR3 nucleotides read TGCGCCAGCAGCTTTGGCGGGAATAATGAAAAACTGTTTTTT. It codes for CASSFGGNNEKLFF.

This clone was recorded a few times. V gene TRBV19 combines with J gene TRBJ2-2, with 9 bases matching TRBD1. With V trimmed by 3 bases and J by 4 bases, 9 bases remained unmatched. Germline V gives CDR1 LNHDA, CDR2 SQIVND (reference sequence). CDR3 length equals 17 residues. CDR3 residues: CASSIRPGQGGTGELFF. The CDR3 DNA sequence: TGTGCCAGTAGTATTCGTCCGGGACAGGGTGGCACCGGGGAGCTGTTTTTT.

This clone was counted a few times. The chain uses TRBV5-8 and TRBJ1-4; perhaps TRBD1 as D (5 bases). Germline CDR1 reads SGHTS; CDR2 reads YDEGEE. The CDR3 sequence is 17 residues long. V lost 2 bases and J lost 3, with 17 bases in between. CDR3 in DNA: TGTGCCAGCAGCTTAGGGCAGGGAAAGACGGCTAATGAAAAACTGTTTTTT. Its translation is CASSLGQGKTANEKLFF.

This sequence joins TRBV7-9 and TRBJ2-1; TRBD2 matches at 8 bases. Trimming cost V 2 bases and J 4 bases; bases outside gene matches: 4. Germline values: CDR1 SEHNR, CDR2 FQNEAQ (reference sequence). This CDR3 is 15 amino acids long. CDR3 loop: CASSLYGGAYNEQFF. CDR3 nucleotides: TGTGCCAGCAGCTTATACGGGGGGGCTTACAATGAGCAGTTCTTC.

The DNA for the CDR3 is TGTGCCAGCAGAGACTCTATCGGCTATGGCTACACCTTC. It yields the protein CASRDSIGYGYTF. The chain has TRBV27 and TRBJ1-2; the D is unclear. Trimming removed 6 bases at V and 4 bases at J, with 12 bases between. The CDR3 runs 13 residues. CDR1 and CDR2 from the germline V gene are MNHEY and SMNVEV (reference sequence).

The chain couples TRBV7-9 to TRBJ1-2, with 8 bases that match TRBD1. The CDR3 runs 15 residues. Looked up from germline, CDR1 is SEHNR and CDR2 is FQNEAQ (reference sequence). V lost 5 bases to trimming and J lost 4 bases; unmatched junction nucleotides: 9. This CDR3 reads CASSVGQGQGYGYTF. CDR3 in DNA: TGTGCCAGCAGCGTTGGACAGGGTCAAGGCTATGGCTACACCTTC.

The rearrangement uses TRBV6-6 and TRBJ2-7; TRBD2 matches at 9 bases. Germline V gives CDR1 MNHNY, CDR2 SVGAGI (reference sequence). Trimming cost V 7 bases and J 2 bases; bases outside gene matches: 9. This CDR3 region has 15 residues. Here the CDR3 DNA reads TGTGCCAGCACTCCAGAAGCGGGGGGCGCCTACGAGCAGTACTTC. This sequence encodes CASTPEAGGAYEQYF.

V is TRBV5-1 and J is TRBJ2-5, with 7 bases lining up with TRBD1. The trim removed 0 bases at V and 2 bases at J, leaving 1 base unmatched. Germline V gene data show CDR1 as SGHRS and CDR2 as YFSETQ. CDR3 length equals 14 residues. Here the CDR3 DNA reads TGCGCCAGCAGCTTGGCCAGGGGGCAAGAGACCCAGTACTTC. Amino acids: CASSLARGQETQYF.

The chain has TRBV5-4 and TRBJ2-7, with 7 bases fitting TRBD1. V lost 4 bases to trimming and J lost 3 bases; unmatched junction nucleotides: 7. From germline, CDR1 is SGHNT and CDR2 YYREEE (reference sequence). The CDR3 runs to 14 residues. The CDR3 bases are TGTGCCAGCAGCCGGGACAGCACCATCTACGAGCAGTACTTC. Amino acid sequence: CASSRDSTIYEQYF.

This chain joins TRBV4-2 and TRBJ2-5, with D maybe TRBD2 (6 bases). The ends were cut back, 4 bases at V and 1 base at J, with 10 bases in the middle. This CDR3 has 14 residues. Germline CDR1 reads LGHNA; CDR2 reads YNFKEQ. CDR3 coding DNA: TGTGCCAGCAGCCGCCCGGGACTCCAAGAGACCCAGTACTTC. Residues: CASSRPGLQETQYF.

CDR3 residues: CSVAIVEGGLAKNIQYF. CDR3 coding DNA: TGCAGCGTCGCCATCGTTGAAGGGGGCCTAGCCAAAAACATTCAGTACTTC. This rearrangement joins TRBV29-1 to TRBJ2-4, with TRBD1 identical over 7 bases. This CDR3 is 17 amino acids long. The trim removed 6 bases at V and 0 bases at J, leaving 14 bases unmatched. Germline CDR1 is SQVTM and CDR2 is ANQGSEA. The full variable domain, in which reference TRBV29-1 and TRBJ2-4 provide the parts outside the CDR3, is SAVISQKPSRDICQRGTSLTIQCQVDSQVTMMFWYRQQPGQSLTLIATANQGSEATYESGFVIDKFPISRPNLTFSTLTVSNMSPEDSSIYLCSVAIVEGGLAKNIQYFGAGTRLSVL.

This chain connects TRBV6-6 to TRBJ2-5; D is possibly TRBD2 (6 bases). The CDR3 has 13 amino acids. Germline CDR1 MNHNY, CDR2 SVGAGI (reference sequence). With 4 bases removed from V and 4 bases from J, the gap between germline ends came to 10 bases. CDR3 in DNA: TGTGCCAGCAGTTCCGGGAGAGCAGAGACCCAGTACTTC. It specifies CASSSGRAETQYF.

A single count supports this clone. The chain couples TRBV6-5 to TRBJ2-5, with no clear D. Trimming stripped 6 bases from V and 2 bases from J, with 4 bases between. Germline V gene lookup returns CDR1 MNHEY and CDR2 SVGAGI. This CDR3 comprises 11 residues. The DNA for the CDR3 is TGTGCCAGCAGCGGTCAAGAGACCCAGTACTTC. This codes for CASSGQETQYF.